The 18 T cell receptor beta chains below were found in one sample sequenced in a study of T cells in localized non-small cell lung cancer. The repertoire was sequenced with immunoSEQ multiplex PCR; TCRdb's copy has only in-frame clones and lacks some. The top ten clones hold 13% of a sample with tens of thousands of clones, roughly nine tenths of them seen once. This specimen was peripheral blood, taken before any cancer treatment. All receptors come from a male donor aged 60 or over with stage I lung adenocarcinoma.

This chain joins TRBV5-1 and TRBJ2-5, with 8 positions matching TRBD1. Germline CDR1 reads SGHRS; CDR2 reads YFSETQ. The V gene end was trimmed by 1 base and the J gene end by 8 bases; junction bases not matched to a gene: 13. This CDR3 is 16 amino acids long. CDR3 coding DNA: TGCGCCAGCAGCTTGCTCGGACAGGGAGAGGTAGGAACCCAGTACTTC. Its protein is CASSLLGQGEVGTQYF. The full variable domain, its missing parts supplied by reference TRBV5-1 and TRBJ2-5, is KAGVTQTPRYLIKTRGQQVTLSCSPISGHRSVSWYQQTPGQGLQFLFEYFSETQRNKGNFPGRFSGRQFSNSRSEMNVSTLELGDSALYLCASSLLGQGEVGTQYFGPGTRLLVL.

V usage is TRBV29-1 and J usage is TRBJ2-2; D could derive from TRBD1 or TRBD2 (6 bases each). Germline CDR1 reads SQVTM; CDR2 reads ANQGSEA. This CDR3 region has 14 residues. Trimming removed 2 bases from V and 5 bases from J, with 12 bases in between. CDR3 coding DNA: TGCAGCGTTGAAAGGGGGGCCGGAACCGGGGAGCTGTTTTTT. It specifies CSVERGAGTGELFF.

The rearrangement joins TRBV5-4 to TRBJ2-4, with D tentatively TRBD1 or TRBD2 (5 bases each). CDR1 SGHNT and CDR2 YYREEE come from the germline V gene (reference sequence). The CDR3 length is 16 residues. V was clipped by 4 bases and J by 2 bases, with 16 bases between them. The DNA of the CDR3 is TGTGCCAGCAGCCCCTCCGGGACGGGAACCAAAAACATTCAGTACTTC. This encodes CASSPSGTGTKNIQYF.

The chain combines TRBV29-1 with TRBJ2-1; no reliable D call. The germline V gene has CDR1 SQVTM and CDR2 ANQGSEA. V lost 6 bases, J lost 7 bases, and 7 bases lay in between. CDR3 length equals 10 residues. The DNA of the CDR3 is TGCAGCGTCTCAAGGAATGAGCAGTTCTTC. Amino acid sequence: CSVSRNEQFF.

The chain carries TRBV6-4 and TRBJ1-6; 12 bases align to TRBD1. The length of the CDR3 is 14 residues. V lost 6 bases, J lost 6 bases, and 0 bases stayed unmatched. In germline, CDR1 is MRHNA, CDR2 SNTAGT. Here the CDR3 reads CASRGQGANSPLHF. CDR3 nucleotides: TGTGCCAGCAGGGGACAGGGGGCTAATTCACCCCTCCACTTT.

This clone came up once. The chain combines TRBV10-3 with TRBJ2-1, with D perhaps matching TRBD2 (6 bases). Trimming stripped 7 bases from V and 7 bases from J, with 20 bases between. The CDR3 contains 15 residues. The germline CDR1 and CDR2 sequences are ENHRY and SYGVKD. CDR3 amino acids: CAINLGGPGPNEQFF. In DNA, the CDR3 is TGTGCCATCAACTTAGGAGGGCCGGGTCCTAATGAGCAGTTCTTC.

The genes are TRBV6-5 and TRBJ1-2; possibly TRBD1 for D (5 bases). The ends were cut back, 3 bases at V and 3 bases at J, with 17 bases in the middle. CDR1 and CDR2 from the germline V gene are MNHEY and SVGAGI. The CDR3 sequence is 16 residues long. Here the CDR3 reads CASSYSSVGTDYGYTF. The CDR3 DNA sequence: TGTGCCAGCAGTTATTCGTCCGTTGGGACGGACTATGGCTACACCTTC.

The chain employs TRBV19 and TRBJ1-3, with 8 bases lining up with TRBD1. The germline V gene has CDR1 LNHDA and CDR2 SQIVND (reference sequence). The CDR3 runs to 15 residues. With 9 bases clipped from V and 0 bases from J, the junction kept 7 bases outside the gene matches. The CDR3 region is CASRDRGSSGNTIYF. The DNA of the CDR3 is TGTGCCAGCAGAGACAGGGGAAGCTCTGGAAACACCATATATTTT.

This clone was detected a few times. The chain carries TRBV2 and TRBJ1-2; 12 nucleotides match TRBD1. Germline CDR1 SNHLY, CDR2 FYNNEI. V was pared by 7 bases and J by 4 bases, with 7 bases of the junction left unmatched. The CDR3 loop spans 15 amino acids. The CDR3 region has the DNA TGTGCCAGCATACAGGAGGGACAGGGGGCCTATGGCTACACCTTC. Translated, it gives CASIQEGQGAYGYTF.

V is TRBV30 and J is TRBJ1-3; TRBD1 matches 7 bases. V was pared by 1 base and J by 2 bases, with 5 bases of the junction left unmatched. The CDR3 consists of 15 residues. From germline, CDR1 is GTSNPN and CDR2 SVGIG (reference sequence). CDR3 coding DNA: TGTGCCTGGAGTGCCGGGACAGCCACTGGAAACACCATATATTTT. This codes for CAWSAGTATGNTIYF.

The V and J genes are TRBV7-9 and TRBJ1-4; D unresolved. Germline V gene sequence: CDR1 SEHNR, CDR2 FQNEAQ (reference sequence). The CDR3 totals 14 residues. V was trimmed by 5 bases and J by 7 bases, leaving 14 bases between them. This CDR3 reads CASSPGPRPEKLFF. The CDR3 nucleotides are TGTGCCAGCAGCCCGGGCCCTCGCCCTGAAAAACTGTTTTTT. Looking up the rest from reference TRBV7-9 and TRBJ1-4 gives the full variable domain: DTGVSQNPRHKITKRGQNVTFRCDPISEHNRLYWYRQTLGQGPEFLTYFQNEAQLEKSRLLSDRFSAERPKGSFSTLEIQRTEQGDSAMYLCASSPGPRPEKLFFGSGTQLSVL.

The V gene is TRBV7-8, the J gene TRBJ1-2; weak D call: TRBD1 (6 bases). V lost 3 bases and J 2 bases, leaving 13 bases between the germline ends. The CDR3 runs to 15 residues. Germline assignment: CDR1 SGHVS and CDR2 FQNEAQ. CDR3 DNA sequence: TGTGCCAGCAGCTTCTGGGACAACCAGAACTATGGCTACACCTTC. It is translated as CASSFWDNQNYGYTF. Filled out from reference TRBV7-8 and TRBJ1-2, the complete variable domain reads GAGVSQSPRYKVAKRGQDVALRCDPISGHVSLFWYQQALGQGPEFLTYFQNEAQLDKSGLPSDRFFAERPEGSVSTLKIQRTQQEDSAVYLCASSFWDNQNYGYTFGSGTRLTVV.

This chain connects TRBV30 to TRBJ2-5, with D unresolved. The germline CDR1 and CDR2 sequences are GTSNPN and SVGIG (reference sequence). Trimming took off 5 bases at V and 1 base at J, with 8 bases between the two ends. The CDR3 is 12 amino acids. CDR3 bases: TGTGCCTGGGATATAGCCCAAGAGACCCAGTACTTC. This sequence encodes CAWDIAQETQYF.

This clone was observed once. The DNA for the CDR3 is TGTGCCAGCAGCTTACAGGGTGACACTGAAGCTTTCTTT. Translating gives CASSLQGDTEAFF. The chain uses TRBV11-1 and TRBJ1-1; D possibly corresponds to TRBD1 (5 bases). Trimming cost V 2 bases and J 3 bases, with 7 bases left between them. Germline loops: CDR1 SGHAT, CDR2 FQDESV (reference sequence). CDR3 length equals 13 residues.

The rearrangement joins TRBV19 to TRBJ2-2; D perhaps matches TRBD1 (5 bases). The CDR3 length is 12 residues. V dropped 6 bases and J dropped 7 bases, with 9 bases sitting between them. In germline, CDR1 is LNHDA, CDR2 SQIVND (reference sequence). The CDR3 region has the DNA TGTGCCAGTAGCCAGGGTATCGGGGAGCTGTTTTTT. Protein: CASSQGIGELFF.

CDR3 protein: CATSNPYRQGVGYGYTF. CDR3 DNA sequence: TGTGCCACCAGCAACCCTTATAGACAGGGAGTGGGGTATGGCTACACCTTC. The genes are TRBV15 and TRBJ1-2, with 7 bases that match TRBD1. This CDR3 has 17 residues. The germline V gene has CDR1 LNHNV and CDR2 YYDKDF (reference sequence). V was pared by 4 bases and J by 5 bases, with 16 bases of the junction left unmatched. Complete variable domain (other parts from reference TRBV15 and TRBJ1-2): DAMVIQNPRYQVTQFGKPVTLSCSQTLNHNVMYWYQQKSSQAPKLLFHYYDKDFNNEADTPDNFQSRRPNTSFCFLDIRSPGLGDTAMYLCATSNPYRQGVGYGYTFGSGTRLTVV.

This chain connects TRBV6-1 to TRBJ1-5; D uncertain. With 5 bases removed from V and 2 bases from J, the gap between germline ends came to 13 bases. Germline V gene data show CDR1 as MNHNS and CDR2 as SASEGT. The CDR3 covers 15 residues. The CDR3, as DNA: TGTGCCAGCAGTTCTAGTTCTTTAGGCAATCAGCCCCAGCATTTT. Translated, it gives CASSSSSLGNQPQHF.

V usage is TRBV9 and J usage is TRBJ1-2; 9 bases line up with TRBD1. V lost 7 bases and J lost 1; bases outside the gene matches: 5. Germline V gene sequence: CDR1 SGDLS, CDR2 YYNGEE. CDR3 length: 14 amino acids. Here the CDR3 reads CASGGTGNNYGYTF. The CDR3 nucleotides are TGTGCCAGCGGGGGGACAGGGAATAACTATGGCTACACCTTC.